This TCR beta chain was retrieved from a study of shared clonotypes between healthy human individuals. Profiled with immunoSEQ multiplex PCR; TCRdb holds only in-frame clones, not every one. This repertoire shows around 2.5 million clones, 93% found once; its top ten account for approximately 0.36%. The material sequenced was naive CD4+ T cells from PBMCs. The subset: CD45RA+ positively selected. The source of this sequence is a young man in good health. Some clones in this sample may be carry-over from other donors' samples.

The CDR3 region is CASSLASSGRTDTQYF. CDR3 nucleotide sequence: TGTGCCAGCAGCTTGGCTTCTAGCGGACGCACAGATACGCAGTATTTT. J is TRBJ2-3 and V is TRBV5-6, with 7 positions matching TRBD2. V shed 0 bases and J 1 base; nucleotides not matched to a gene: 5. This CDR3 is 16 amino acids long. Looked up from germline, CDR1 is SGHDT and CDR2 is YYEEEE. The variable domain in full, completed from reference TRBV5-6 and TRBJ2-3, reads DAGVTQSPTHLIKTRGQQVTLRCSPKSGHDTVSWYQQALGQGPQFIFQYYEEEERQRGNFPDRFSGHQFPNYSSELNVNALLLGDSALYLCASSLASSGRTDTQYFGPGTRLTVL.